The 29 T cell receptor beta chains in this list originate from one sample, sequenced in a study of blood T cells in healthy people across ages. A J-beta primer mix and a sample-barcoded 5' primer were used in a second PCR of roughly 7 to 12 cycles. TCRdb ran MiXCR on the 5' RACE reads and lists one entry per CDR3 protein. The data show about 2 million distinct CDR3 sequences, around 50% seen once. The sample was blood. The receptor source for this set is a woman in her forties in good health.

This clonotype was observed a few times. Written as DNA, the CDR3 is TGCGCCAGCAGCTTGGAGGCGAGCGGGGTCCCGGGCGATACGCAGTATTTT. Its translation: CASSLEASGVPGDTQYF. The rearrangement links TRBV5-1 to TRBJ2-3, with 7 nucleotides matching TRBD2. In germline, CDR1 is SGHRS, CDR2 YFSETQ. This CDR3 spans 17 amino acids. The J segment lost 6 bases and the V segment lost 0 bases, leaving 13 bases of the junction unmatched.

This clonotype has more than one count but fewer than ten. The CDR3 here is CASSLRGGRGNQPQHF. Here the CDR3 DNA reads TGTGCCAGCAGCTTGAGGGGGGGCCGGGGCAATCAGCCCCAGCATTTT. The chain employs TRBV5-6 and TRBJ1-5; D might be TRBD1 (6 bases). This CDR3 contains 16 residues. Germline V CDR1 and CDR2: SGHDT, YYEEEE. V dropped 1 base and J dropped 2 bases, with 13 bases sitting between them.

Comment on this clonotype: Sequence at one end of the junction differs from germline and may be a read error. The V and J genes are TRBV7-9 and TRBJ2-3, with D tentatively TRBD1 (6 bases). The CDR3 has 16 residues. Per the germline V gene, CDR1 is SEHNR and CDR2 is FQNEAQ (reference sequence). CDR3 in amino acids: CASSSSGSGATATQYF. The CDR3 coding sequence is TGTGCCAGCAGCTCCAGCGGATCAGGGGCCACAGCTACGCAGTATTTT.

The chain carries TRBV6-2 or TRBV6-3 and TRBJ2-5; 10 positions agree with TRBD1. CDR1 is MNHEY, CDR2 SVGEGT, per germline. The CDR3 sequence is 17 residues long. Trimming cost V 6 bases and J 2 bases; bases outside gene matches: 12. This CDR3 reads CASRTPLGTGEQETQYF. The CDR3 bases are TGTGCCAGCAGAACACCGCTAGGGACAGGGGAACAAGAGACCCAGTACTTC.

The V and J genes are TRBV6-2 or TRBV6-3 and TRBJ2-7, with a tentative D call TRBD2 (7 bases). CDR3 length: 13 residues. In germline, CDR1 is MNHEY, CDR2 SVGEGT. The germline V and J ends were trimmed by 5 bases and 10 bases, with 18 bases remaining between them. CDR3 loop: CASSDGSGGTQYF. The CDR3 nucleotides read TGTGCCAGCAGTGACGGGTCGGGGGGCACCCAGTACTTC.

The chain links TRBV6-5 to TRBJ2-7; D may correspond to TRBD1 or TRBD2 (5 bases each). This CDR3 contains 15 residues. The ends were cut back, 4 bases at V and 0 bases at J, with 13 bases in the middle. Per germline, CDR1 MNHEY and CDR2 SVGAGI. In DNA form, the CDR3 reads TGTGCCAGCAGTTCTTTTCGGGGCCCCTCCTACGAGCAGTACTTC. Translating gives CASSSFRGPSYEQYF.

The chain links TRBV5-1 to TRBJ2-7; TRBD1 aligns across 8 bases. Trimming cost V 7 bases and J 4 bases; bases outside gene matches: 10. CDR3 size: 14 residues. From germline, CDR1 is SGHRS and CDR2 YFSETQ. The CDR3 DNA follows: TGCGCCAGCTCTTGGCCAGGGGGCGGATACGAGCAGTACTTC. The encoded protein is CASSWPGGGYEQYF.

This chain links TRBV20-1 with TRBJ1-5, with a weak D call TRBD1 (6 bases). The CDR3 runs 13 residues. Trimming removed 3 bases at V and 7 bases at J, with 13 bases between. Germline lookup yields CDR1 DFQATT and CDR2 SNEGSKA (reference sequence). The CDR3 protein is CSASGQNLQPQHF. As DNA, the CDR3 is TGCAGTGCTAGTGGACAGAATCTCCAGCCCCAGCATTTT.

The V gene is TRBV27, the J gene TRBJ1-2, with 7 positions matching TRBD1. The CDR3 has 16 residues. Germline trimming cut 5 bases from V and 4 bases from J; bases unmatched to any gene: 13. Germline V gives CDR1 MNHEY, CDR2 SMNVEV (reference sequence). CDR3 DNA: TGTGCCAGCAGTACACAGCCCTACAGGGACAGCTATGGCTACACCTTC. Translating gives CASSTQPYRDSYGYTF.

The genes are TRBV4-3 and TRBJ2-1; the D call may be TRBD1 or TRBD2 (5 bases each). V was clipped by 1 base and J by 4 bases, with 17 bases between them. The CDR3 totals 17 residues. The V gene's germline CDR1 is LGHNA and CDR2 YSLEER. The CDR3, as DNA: TGCGCCAGCAGCCAAGTAAGGGGAGTCCTTAGTTACAATGAGCAGTTCTTC. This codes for CASSQVRGVLSYNEQFF.

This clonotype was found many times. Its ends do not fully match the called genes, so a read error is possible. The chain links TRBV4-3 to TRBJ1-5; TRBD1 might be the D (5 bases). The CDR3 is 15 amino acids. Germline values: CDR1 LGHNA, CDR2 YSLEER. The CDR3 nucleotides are TGTGCCAGCAGCCAAGATCTAGGGGGCAATCAGCCCCAGCATTTT. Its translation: CASSQDLGGNQPQHF.

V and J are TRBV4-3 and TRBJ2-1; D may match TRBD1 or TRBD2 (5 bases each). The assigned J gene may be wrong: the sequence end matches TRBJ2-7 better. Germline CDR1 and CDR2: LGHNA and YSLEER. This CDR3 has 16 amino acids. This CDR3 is CASSQRDGSSYNEQYF. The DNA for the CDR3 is TGCGCCAGCAGCCAGAGGGACGGCAGCTCCTACAATGAGCAGTACTTC.

The CDR3 bases are TGTGCCAGCAGCCAAGCGGTCCCATCAACCACAGATACGCAGTATTTT. Residues: CASSQAVPSTTDTQYF. The chain employs TRBV3-1 and TRBJ2-3, with D unresolved. The V gene lost 1 base and the J gene lost 2 bases, with 13 bases spanning the gap. CDR3 length equals 16 residues. CDR1 and CDR2 (germline): LGHDT, YNNKEL (reference sequence).

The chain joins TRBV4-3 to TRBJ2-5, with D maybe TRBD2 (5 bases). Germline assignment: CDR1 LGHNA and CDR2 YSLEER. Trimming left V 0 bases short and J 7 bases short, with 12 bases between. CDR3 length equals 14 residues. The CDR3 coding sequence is TGCGCCAGCAGCCAAGACATTCGGGGTGGGACCCAGTACTTC. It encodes CASSQDIRGGTQYF.

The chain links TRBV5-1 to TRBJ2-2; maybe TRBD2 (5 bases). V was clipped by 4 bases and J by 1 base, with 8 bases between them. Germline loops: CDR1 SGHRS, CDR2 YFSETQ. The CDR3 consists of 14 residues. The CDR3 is CASSIGKNTGELFF. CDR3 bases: TGCGCCAGCAGCATCGGGAAGAACACCGGGGAGCTGTTTTTT. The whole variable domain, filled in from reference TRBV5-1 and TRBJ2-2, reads KAGVTQTPRYLIKTRGQQVTLSCSPISGHRSVSWYQQTPGQGLQFLFEYFSETQRNKGNFPGRFSGRQFSNSRSEMNVSTLELGDSALYLCASSIGKNTGELFFGEGSRLTVL.

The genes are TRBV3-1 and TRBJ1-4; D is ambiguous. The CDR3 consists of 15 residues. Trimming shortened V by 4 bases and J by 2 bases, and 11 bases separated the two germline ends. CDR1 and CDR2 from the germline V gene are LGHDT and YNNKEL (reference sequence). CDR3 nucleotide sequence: TGTGCCAGCAGCCTCTCCACGCTGACTAATGAAAAACTGTTTTTT. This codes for CASSLSTLTNEKLFF.

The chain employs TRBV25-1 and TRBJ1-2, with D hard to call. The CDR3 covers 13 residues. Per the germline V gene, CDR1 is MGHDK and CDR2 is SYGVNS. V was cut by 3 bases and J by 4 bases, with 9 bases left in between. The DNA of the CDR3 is TGTGCCAGCAGTGACCCCCCGCTCTATGGCTACACCTTC. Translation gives CASSDPPLYGYTF.

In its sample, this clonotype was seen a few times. The DNA of the CDR3 is TGTGCCAGCAGCCCCGGGGGCCTAGCGGGGATCTACGAGCAGTACTTC. This encodes CASSPGGLAGIYEQYF. The rearrangement links TRBV4-2 to TRBJ2-7; 9 bases align to TRBD2. V lost 4 bases and J lost 3; bases outside the gene matches: 10. Germline V lookup: CDR1 LGHNA, CDR2 YNFKEQ. This CDR3 is 16 amino acids long.

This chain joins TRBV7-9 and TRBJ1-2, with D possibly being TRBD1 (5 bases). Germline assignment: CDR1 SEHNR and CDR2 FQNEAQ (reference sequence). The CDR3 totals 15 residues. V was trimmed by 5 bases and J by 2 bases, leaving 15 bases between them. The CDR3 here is CASSLVGGPNYGYTF. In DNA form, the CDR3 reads TGTGCCAGCAGCCTAGTTGGGGGTCCAAACTATGGCTACACCTTC.

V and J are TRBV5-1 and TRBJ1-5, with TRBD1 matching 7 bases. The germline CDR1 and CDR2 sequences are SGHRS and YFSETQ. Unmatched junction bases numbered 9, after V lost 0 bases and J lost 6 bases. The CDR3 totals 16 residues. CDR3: CASSLEGRGIGQPQHF. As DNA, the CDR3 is TGCGCCAGCAGCTTGGAAGGCAGGGGGATCGGTCAGCCCCAGCATTTT.

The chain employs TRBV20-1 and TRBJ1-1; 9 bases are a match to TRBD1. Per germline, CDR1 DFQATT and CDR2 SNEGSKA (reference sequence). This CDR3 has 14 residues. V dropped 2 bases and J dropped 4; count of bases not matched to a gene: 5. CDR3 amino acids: CSARSTGGPTEAFF. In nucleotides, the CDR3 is TGCAGTGCTAGATCGACAGGGGGGCCCACTGAAGCTTTCTTT.

CDR3 DNA sequence: TGTGCCATCAGTGATATAGCGGGGGTCAGGGATGAGCAGTTCTTC. It codes for CAISDIAGVRDEQFF. The chain links TRBV10-3 to TRBJ2-1, with 9 bases fitting TRBD2. Germline V lookup: CDR1 ENHRY, CDR2 SYGVKD. Unmatched junction bases numbered 8, after V lost 3 bases and J lost 8 bases. This CDR3 contains 15 residues.

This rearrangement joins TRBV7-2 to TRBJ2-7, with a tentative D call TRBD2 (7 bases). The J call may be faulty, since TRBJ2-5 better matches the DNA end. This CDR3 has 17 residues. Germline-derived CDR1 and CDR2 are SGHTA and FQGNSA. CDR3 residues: CASSSRGAGAKGLTQYF. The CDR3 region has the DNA TGTGCCAGCAGCTCGCGCGGGGCGGGGGCCAAAGGATTGACCCAGTACTTC.

CDR3 in amino acids: CASSLIMSDNEQFF. CDR3 in DNA: TGTGCCAGCAGCCTTATAATGTCGGACAATGAGCAGTTCTTC. This chain uses TRBV5-5 with TRBJ2-1; D is uncertain. The length of the CDR3 is 14 residues. Trimming shortened V by 4 bases and J by 5 bases, and 13 bases separated the two germline ends. Germline V gene data show CDR1 as SGHKS and CDR2 as YYEKEE (reference sequence).

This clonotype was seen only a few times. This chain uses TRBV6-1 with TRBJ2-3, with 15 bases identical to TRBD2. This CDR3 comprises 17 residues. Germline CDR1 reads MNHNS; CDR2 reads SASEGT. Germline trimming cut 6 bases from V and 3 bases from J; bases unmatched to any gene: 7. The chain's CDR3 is CASRGGTSGGWTDTQYF. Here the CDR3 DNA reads TGTGCCAGCAGGGGAGGGACTAGCGGGGGGTGGACAGATACGCAGTATTTT.

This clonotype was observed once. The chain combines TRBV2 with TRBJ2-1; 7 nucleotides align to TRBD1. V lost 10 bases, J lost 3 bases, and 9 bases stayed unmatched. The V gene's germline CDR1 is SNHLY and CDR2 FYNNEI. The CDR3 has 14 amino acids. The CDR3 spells CAIQTGSNYNEQFF. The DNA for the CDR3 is TGTGCCATCCAGACAGGGTCCAACTACAATGAGCAGTTCTTC.

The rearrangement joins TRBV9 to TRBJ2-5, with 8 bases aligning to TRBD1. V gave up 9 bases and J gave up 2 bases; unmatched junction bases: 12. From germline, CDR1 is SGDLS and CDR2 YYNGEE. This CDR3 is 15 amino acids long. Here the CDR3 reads CAISPRDRRQETQYF. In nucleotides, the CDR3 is TGTGCCATCAGTCCCCGGGACAGGAGACAAGAGACCCAGTACTTC. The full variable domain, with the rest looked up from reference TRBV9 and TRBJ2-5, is DSGVTQTPKHLITATGQRVTLRCSPRSGDLSVYWYQQSLDQGLQFLIQYYNGEERAKGNILERFSAQQFPDLHSELNLSSLELGDSALYFCAISPRDRRQETQYFGPGTRLLVL.

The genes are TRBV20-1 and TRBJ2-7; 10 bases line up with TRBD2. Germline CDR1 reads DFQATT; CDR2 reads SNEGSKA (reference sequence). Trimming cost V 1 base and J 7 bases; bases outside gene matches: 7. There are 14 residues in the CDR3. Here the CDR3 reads CSARGTSGVNEQYF. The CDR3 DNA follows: TGCAGTGCTAGAGGGACTAGCGGTGTGAATGAGCAGTACTTC.

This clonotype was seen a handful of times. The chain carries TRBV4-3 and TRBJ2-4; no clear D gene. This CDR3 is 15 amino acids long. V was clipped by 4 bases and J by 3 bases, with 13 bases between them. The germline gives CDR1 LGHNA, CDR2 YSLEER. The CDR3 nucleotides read TGCGCCAGCAGCCCATCGCGTCTAATCAAAAACATTCAGTACTTC. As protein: CASSPSRLIKNIQYF.